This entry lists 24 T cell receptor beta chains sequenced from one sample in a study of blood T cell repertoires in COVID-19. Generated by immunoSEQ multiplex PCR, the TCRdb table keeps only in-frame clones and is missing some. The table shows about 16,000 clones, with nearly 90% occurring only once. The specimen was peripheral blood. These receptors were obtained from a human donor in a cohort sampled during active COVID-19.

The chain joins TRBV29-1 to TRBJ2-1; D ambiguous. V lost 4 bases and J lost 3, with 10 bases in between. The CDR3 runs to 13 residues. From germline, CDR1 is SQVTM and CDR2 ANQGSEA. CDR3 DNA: TGCAGCGTTGGGCGAGGAGTCTACAATGAGCAGTTCTTC. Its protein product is CSVGRGVYNEQFF.

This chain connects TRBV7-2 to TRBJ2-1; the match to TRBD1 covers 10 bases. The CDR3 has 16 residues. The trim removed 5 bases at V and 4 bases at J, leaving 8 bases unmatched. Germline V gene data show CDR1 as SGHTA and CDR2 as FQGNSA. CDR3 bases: TGTGCCAGCAGCCTCGTGAGGGACAGGGGATACAATGAGCAGTTCTTC. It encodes CASSLVRDRGYNEQFF.

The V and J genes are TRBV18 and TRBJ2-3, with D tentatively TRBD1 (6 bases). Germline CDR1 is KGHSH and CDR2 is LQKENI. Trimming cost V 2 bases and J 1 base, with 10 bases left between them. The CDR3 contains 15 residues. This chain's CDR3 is CASSPGGAGTDTQYF. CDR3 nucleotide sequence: TGTGCCAGCTCACCAGGGGGCGCGGGCACAGATACGCAGTATTTT.

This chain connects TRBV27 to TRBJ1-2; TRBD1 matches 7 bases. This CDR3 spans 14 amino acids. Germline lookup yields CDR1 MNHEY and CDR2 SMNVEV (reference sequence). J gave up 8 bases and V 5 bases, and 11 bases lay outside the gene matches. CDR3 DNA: TGTGCCAGCAGTGGGGGAACAGGGGATGGGGGCTACACCTTC. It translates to CASSGGTGDGGYTF.

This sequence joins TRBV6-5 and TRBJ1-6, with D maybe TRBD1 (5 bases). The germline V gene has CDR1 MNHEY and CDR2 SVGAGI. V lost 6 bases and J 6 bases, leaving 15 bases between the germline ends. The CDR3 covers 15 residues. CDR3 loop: CASRASGGVNSPLHF. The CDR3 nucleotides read TGTGCCAGCAGGGCCTCGGGGGGAGTTAATTCACCCCTCCACTTT.

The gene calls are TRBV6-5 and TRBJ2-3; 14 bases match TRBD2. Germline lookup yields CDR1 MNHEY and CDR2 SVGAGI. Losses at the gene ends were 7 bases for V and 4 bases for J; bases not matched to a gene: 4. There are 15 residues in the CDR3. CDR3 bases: TGTGCCAGCACCGGACTAGCGGGGGGCCCAGATACGCAGTATTTT. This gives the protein CASTGLAGGPDTQYF.

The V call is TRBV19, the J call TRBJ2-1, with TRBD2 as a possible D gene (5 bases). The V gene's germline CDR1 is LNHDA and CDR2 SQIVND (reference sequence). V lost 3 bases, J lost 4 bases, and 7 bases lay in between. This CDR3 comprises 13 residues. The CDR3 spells CASSMREYNEQFF. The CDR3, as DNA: TGTGCCAGTAGTATGAGGGAATACAATGAGCAGTTCTTC.

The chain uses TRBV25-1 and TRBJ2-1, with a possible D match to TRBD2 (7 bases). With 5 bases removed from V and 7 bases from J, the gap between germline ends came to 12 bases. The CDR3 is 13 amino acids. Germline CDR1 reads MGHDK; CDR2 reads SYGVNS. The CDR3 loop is CASSRGGLNEQFF. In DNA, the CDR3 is TGTGCCAGCAGTAGGGGGGGCCTAAATGAGCAGTTCTTC.

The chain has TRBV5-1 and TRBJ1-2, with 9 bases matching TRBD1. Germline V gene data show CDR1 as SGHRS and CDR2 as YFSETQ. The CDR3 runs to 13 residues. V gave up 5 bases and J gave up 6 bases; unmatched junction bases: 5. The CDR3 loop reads CASRSDRGDGYTF. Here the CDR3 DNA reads TGCGCCAGCAGGAGCGACAGGGGGGATGGCTACACCTTC. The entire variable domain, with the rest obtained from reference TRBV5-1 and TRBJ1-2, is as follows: KAGVTQTPRYLIKTRGQQVTLSCSPISGHRSVSWYQQTPGQGLQFLFEYFSETQRNKGNFPGRFSGRQFSNSRSEMNVSTLELGDSALYLCASRSDRGDGYTFGSGTRLTVV.

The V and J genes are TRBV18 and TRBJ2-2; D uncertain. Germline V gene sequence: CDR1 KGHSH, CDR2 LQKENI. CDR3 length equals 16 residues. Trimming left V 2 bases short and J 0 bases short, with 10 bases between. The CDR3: CASSPGQTANTGELFF. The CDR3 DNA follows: TGTGCCAGCTCACCAGGGCAGACCGCGAACACCGGGGAGCTGTTTTTT.

CDR3 sequence: CASSLAPSQETQYF. The CDR3 DNA reads TGTGCCAGCAGCTTGGCCCCATCACAAGAGACCCAGTACTTC. The rearrangement joins TRBV5-6 to TRBJ2-5; D is unclear. Per the germline V gene, CDR1 is SGHDT and CDR2 is YYEEEE. The CDR3 has 14 residues. V was shortened by 0 bases and J by 2 bases, with 8 bases between the two germline ends.

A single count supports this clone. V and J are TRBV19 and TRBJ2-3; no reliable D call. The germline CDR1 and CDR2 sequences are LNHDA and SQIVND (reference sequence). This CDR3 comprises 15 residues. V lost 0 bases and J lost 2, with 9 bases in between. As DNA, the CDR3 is TGTGCCAGTAGTATAGAAGCATCTTTCACAGATACGCAGTATTTT. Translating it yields CASSIEASFTDTQYF.

As DNA, the CDR3 is TGTGCCAGCAGATATATTGGGTCCCCGGGACAACTAAACACCGGGGAGCTGTTTTTT. Translation: CASRYIGSPGQLNTGELFF. The chain combines TRBV7-6 with TRBJ2-2; possible D gene TRBD1, 6 bases. V lost 6 bases, J lost 2 bases, and 25 bases lay in between. Germline V gene data show CDR1 as SGHVS and CDR2 as FNYEAQ. The CDR3 totals 19 residues.

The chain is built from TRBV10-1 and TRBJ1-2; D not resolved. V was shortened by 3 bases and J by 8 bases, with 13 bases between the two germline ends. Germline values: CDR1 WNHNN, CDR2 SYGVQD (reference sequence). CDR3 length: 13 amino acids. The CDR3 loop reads CASSESQVDGYTF. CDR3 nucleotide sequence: TGCGCCAGCAGTGAAAGTCAGGTTGACGGCTACACCTTC.

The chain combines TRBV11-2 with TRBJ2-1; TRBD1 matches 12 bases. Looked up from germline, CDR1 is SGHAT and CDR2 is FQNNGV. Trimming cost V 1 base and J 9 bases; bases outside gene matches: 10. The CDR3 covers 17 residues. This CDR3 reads CASSLVLPGQGACEQFF. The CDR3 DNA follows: TGTGCCAGCAGCTTAGTCCTCCCGGGACAGGGGGCGTGTGAGCAGTTCTTC.

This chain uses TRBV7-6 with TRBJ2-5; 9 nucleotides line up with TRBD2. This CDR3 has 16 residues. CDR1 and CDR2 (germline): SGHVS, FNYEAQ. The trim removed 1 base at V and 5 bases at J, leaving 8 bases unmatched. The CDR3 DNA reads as TGTGCCAGCAGCTTAGTTGCGGGGGGGCCGTCCGAGACCCAGTACTTC. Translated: CASSLVAGGPSETQYF.

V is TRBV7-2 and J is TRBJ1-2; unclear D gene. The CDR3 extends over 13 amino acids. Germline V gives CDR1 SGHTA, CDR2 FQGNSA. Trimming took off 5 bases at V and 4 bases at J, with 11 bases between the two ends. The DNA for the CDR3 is TGTGCCAGCAGCCCAAATTTCAGCTATGGCTACACCTTC. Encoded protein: CASSPNFSYGYTF.

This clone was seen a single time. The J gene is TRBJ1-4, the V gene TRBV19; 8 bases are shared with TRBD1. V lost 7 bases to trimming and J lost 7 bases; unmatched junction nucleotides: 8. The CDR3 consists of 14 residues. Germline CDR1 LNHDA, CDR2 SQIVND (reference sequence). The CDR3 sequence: CASIQGQGSEKLFF. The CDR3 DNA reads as TGTGCCAGTATTCAAGGACAGGGTAGTGAAAAACTGTTTTTT.

CDR3 loop: CAWARRDRTMNTEAFF. The DNA for the CDR3 is TGTGCCTGGGCCCGCCGGGACAGAACCATGAACACTGAAGCTTTCTTT. The chain employs TRBV30 and TRBJ1-1; TRBD1 aligns across 7 bases. Germline lookup yields CDR1 GTSNPN and CDR2 SVGIG (reference sequence). With 5 bases clipped from V and 0 bases from J, the junction kept 12 bases outside the gene matches. The CDR3 sequence is 16 residues long.

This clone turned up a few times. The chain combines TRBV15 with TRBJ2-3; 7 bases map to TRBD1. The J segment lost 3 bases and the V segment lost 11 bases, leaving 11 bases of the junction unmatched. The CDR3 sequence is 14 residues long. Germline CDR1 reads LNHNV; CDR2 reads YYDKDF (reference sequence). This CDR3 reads CASSRQGGTDTQYF. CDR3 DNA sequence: TGTGCCTCTTCGCGACAGGGCGGAACAGATACGCAGTATTTT.

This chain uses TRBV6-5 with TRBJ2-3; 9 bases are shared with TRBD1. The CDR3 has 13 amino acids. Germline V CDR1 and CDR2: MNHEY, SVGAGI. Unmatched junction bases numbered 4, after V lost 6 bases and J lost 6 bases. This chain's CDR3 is CASRTGGRDTQYF. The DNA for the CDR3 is TGTGCCAGCAGAACAGGGGGCAGGGATACGCAGTATTTT.

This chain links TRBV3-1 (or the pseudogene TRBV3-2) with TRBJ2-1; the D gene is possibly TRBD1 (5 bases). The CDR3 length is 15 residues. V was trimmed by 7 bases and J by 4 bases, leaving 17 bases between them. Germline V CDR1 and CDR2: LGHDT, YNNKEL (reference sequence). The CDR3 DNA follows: TGTGCCAGCACCCTTGGGCAGGGTGCTTACAATGAGCAGTTCTTC. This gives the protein CASTLGQGAYNEQFF.

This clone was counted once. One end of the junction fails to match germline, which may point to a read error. CDR3 sequence reads: CASSLDRVEQYF. The CDR3 DNA is TGTGCCAGCAGCTTAGACAGGGTCGAGCAGTACTTC. The J gene is TRBJ2-7, the V gene TRBV12-3 or TRBV12-4; 7 bases are shared with TRBD1. The CDR3 has 12 residues.

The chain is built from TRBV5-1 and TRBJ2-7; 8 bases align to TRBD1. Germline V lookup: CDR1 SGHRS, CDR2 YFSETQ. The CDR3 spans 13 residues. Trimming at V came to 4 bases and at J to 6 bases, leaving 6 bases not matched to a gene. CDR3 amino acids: CASSVYQGAEQYF. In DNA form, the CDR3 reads TGCGCCAGCAGCGTGTACCAGGGGGCCGAGCAGTACTTC.